This passage covers 32 T cell receptor beta chains from one sample sequenced in a study of T-cell reconstitution after alpha-beta-depleted transplantation in children. Library preparation (for TCRbeta) was performed with unique molecular identifiers. Each CDR3 protein is one row after TCRdb ran MiXCR on the PCR reads. The table shows around 700,000 distinct CDR3 sequences, with about an eighth occurring only once. The starting material was PBMCs, obtained before TCRalphabeta/CD19-depleted stem cell transplant. These receptors originate from a girl aged 2 to 9 with congenital amegakaryocytic thrombocytopenia, due to receive a stem cell transplant.

This chain uses TRBV7-8 with TRBJ1-6; D gene uncertain. This CDR3 has 12 residues. V was pared by 8 bases and J by 7 bases, with 9 bases between. CDR1 and CDR2 from the germline V gene are SGHVS and FQNEAQ. The CDR3 loop is CASRRGNSPLHF. For the CDR3, the DNA is TGTGCCAGCCGAAGAGGGAATTCACCCCTCCACTTT.

A few counts support this clonotype. The chain employs TRBV6-5 and TRBJ1-5, with D perhaps TRBD1 (5 bases). The CDR3 runs 15 residues. Per the germline V gene, CDR1 is MNHEY and CDR2 is SVGAGI. Between the trimmed V and J ends, which lost 0 bases and 2 bases, there was a span of 8 bases. The CDR3: CASSYSRGGNQPQHF. The DNA of the CDR3 is TGTGCCAGCAGTTACTCGAGAGGGGGCAATCAGCCCCAGCATTTT.

The CDR3 loop is CASSLGGGSYTGELFF. The CDR3 region has the DNA TGTGCCAGCAGCCTCGGGGGGGGCTCCTACACCGGGGAGCTGTTTTTT. J is TRBJ2-2 and V is TRBV11-2, with TRBD2 matching over 8 bases. There are 16 residues in the CDR3. V lost 5 bases and J lost 3; bases outside the gene matches: 8. Germline lookup yields CDR1 SGHAT and CDR2 FQNNGV.

This clonotype was found many times. The chain recombines TRBV20-1 with TRBJ2-1; tentatively, D is TRBD2 (6 bases). The germline V gene has CDR1 DFQATT and CDR2 SNEGSKA (reference sequence). With 3 bases removed from V and 0 bases from J, the gap between germline ends came to 15 bases. This CDR3 comprises 16 residues. Here the CDR3 reads CSASPSATISYNEQFF. CDR3 in DNA: TGCAGTGCTAGCCCTAGCGCAACAATCTCCTACAATGAGCAGTTCTTC.

The chain recombines TRBV20-1 with TRBJ2-7, with D tentatively TRBD1 or TRBD2 (5 bases each). This CDR3 region has 12 residues. Germline V gives CDR1 DFQATT, CDR2 SNEGSKA (reference sequence). V lost 6 bases to trimming and J lost 9 bases, with 18 bases between them. CDR3 DNA sequence: TGCAGTGCCAGGGAGAGTAGAACTTCGCAGTACTTC. It codes for CSARESRTSQYF.

V is TRBV20-1 and J is TRBJ2-7, with a weak D call TRBD2 (5 bases). Germline assignment: CDR1 DFQATT and CDR2 SNEGSKA (reference sequence). Trimming took 3 bases from V and 1 from J, leaving 16 bases between them. The CDR3 consists of 15 residues. CDR3 sequence: CSARTGLPGSYEQYF. The CDR3 nucleotides read TGCAGTGCTAGGACTGGACTTCCCGGATCCTACGAGCAGTACTTC.

J is TRBJ2-2 and V is TRBV20-1; D not certain. The germline CDR1 and CDR2 sequences are DFQATT and SNEGSKA (reference sequence). The CDR3 extends over 12 amino acids. V was pared by 2 bases and J by 8 bases, with 9 bases between. CDR3 bases: TGCAGTGCTAGACCAATACGGGGGGAGCTGTTTTTT. Translating gives CSARPIRGELFF.

This clonotype was picked up many times. The chain has TRBV6-2 or TRBV6-3 and TRBJ1-5; possible D gene TRBD1, 5 bases. CDR3 length: 13 amino acids. The V gene lost 2 bases and the J gene lost 6 bases, with 8 bases spanning the gap. From germline, CDR1 is MNHEY and CDR2 SVGEGT. The CDR3 is CASSYGDSQPQHF. The CDR3 bases are TGTGCCAGCAGTTACGGCGACAGTCAGCCCCAGCATTTT.

This chain joins TRBV10-3 and TRBJ2-1; 8 nucleotides agree with TRBD2. CDR1 ENHRY and CDR2 SYGVKD come from the germline V gene. This CDR3 contains 14 residues. V lost 4 bases, J lost 6 bases, and 5 bases stayed unmatched. This CDR3 reads CAISGNSGVNEQFF. For the CDR3, the DNA is TGTGCCATCAGTGGCAATAGCGGGGTCAATGAGCAGTTCTTC.

The V call is TRBV7-3, the J call TRBJ2-2; 7 bases map to TRBD2. V shed 0 bases and J 6 bases; nucleotides not matched to a gene: 4. This CDR3 is built from 15 residues. Germline V lookup: CDR1 SGHTA, CDR2 FQGTGA. CDR3 sequence reads: CASSLTGTTSGELFF. CDR3 DNA sequence: TGTGCCAGCAGCTTAACGGGGACTACCTCCGGGGAGCTGTTTTTT.

This clonotype was observed at least ten times. The chain joins TRBV29-1 to TRBJ2-3; D gene unclear. The V end was cut by 1 base, the J end by 3 bases, with 17 bases between. The CDR3 sequence is 16 residues long. Germline CDR1 is SQVTM and CDR2 is ANQGSEA. The DNA of the CDR3 is TGCAGCGTTGAAGCTGGGGTTACAGTGCCGACAGATACGCAGTATTTT. Amino acids: CSVEAGVTVPTDTQYF.

This clonotype was detected ten times or more. The chain joins TRBV20-1 to TRBJ2-3; TRBD2 is a possible D gene (5 bases). Trimming pared 6 bases from V and 0 bases from J, leaving 10 bases between. CDR1 and CDR2 from the germline V gene are DFQATT and SNEGSKA (reference sequence). This CDR3 spans 13 amino acids. CDR3 in DNA: TGCAGTGCGGGAGAGGACAGCACAGATACGCAGTATTTT. Amino acid sequence: CSAGEDSTDTQYF.

This clonotype was seen a handful of times. The rearrangement uses TRBV5-1 and TRBJ2-7; D uncertain. Between the trimmed V and J ends, which lost 4 bases and 4 bases, there was a span of 12 bases. CDR3 size: 13 residues. The germline V gene has CDR1 SGHRS and CDR2 YFSETQ. This chain's CDR3 is CASSGSDDYEQYF. The CDR3 bases are TGCGCCAGCAGCGGCTCTGATGATTACGAGCAGTACTTC.

This clonotype was seen ten or more times. This rearrangement joins TRBV28 to TRBJ2-6; possibly TRBD2 for D (5 bases). This CDR3 contains 14 residues. Trimming cost V 6 bases and J 4 bases, with 10 bases left between them. Germline lookup yields CDR1 MDHEN and CDR2 SYDVKM. This CDR3 reads CASRLAPGANVLTF. CDR3 sequence (DNA): TGTGCCAGCAGGCTAGCCCCCGGGGCCAACGTCCTGACTTTC.

This clonotype was seen at least ten times. This chain connects TRBV20-1 to TRBJ2-1, with TRBD2 matching over 7 bases. The CDR3 loop spans 16 amino acids. V lost 1 base to trimming and J lost 8 bases; unmatched junction nucleotides: 14. Germline values: CDR1 DFQATT, CDR2 SNEGSKA (reference sequence). The DNA for the CDR3 is TGCAGTGCTAGAGTCGGGAGGACTAGTAATCTCGATGAGCAGTTCTTC. Its protein product is CSARVGRTSNLDEQFF.

The sample holds many counts of this clonotype. The V and J genes are TRBV20-1 and TRBJ2-6; 9 bases align to TRBD2. CDR3 length: 15 residues. Germline loops: CDR1 DFQATT, CDR2 SNEGSKA (reference sequence). The CDR3 coding sequence is TGCAGGTACCAAGGACTAGCGTCTGGGGCCAACGTCCTGACTTTC. This encodes CRYQGLASGANVLTF.

A few counts support this clonotype. The genes are TRBV29-1 and TRBJ2-5; 8 nucleotides align to TRBD1. Looked up from germline, CDR1 is SQVTM and CDR2 is ANQGSEA. V shed 5 bases, J shed 5 bases, and the junction held 10 bases outside the gene matches. CDR3 length equals 14 residues. CDR3 residues: CSVRRTGSSETQYF. In nucleotides, the CDR3 is TGCAGCGTTAGACGGACAGGGAGTTCGGAGACCCAGTACTTC.

This clonotype was picked up a small number of times. This chain links TRBV10-3 with TRBJ1-1; weak D call: TRBD1 (5 bases). CDR3 size: 13 residues. Trimming pared 10 bases from V and 0 bases from J, leaving 12 bases between. Germline V gene data show CDR1 as ENHRY and CDR2 as SYGVKD. The CDR3 sequence: CANADSLNTEAFF. The CDR3 DNA reads as TGTGCCAACGCAGACAGTTTGAACACTGAAGCTTTCTTT.

This clonotype appeared many times. The chain combines TRBV20-1 with TRBJ2-3; possibly TRBD2 for D (6 bases). The CDR3 has 15 residues. CDR1 DFQATT and CDR2 SNEGSKA come from the germline V gene (reference sequence). V shed 3 bases and J shed 4 bases, with 17 bases lying between them. The CDR3 DNA reads TGCAGTGCTAGGGGCGGGGAGAGCAATCCAGATACGCAGTATTTT. Translation: CSARGGESNPDTQYF.

Ten or more counts support this clonotype. The chain is built from TRBV20-1 and TRBJ1-3; D uncertain. Germline V gene sequence: CDR1 DFQATT, CDR2 SNEGSKA (reference sequence). Deletions cut 6 bases from V and 2 bases from J, with 11 bases between. This CDR3 has 13 residues. The CDR3 spells CSAPLATGNTIYF. In DNA form, the CDR3 reads TGCAGTGCCCCCCTCGCCACTGGAAACACCATATATTTT.

There are a few counts of this clonotype. The chain carries TRBV2 and TRBJ1-3; D perhaps matches TRBD1 (5 bases). V was trimmed by 8 bases and J by 9 bases, leaving 14 bases between them. The CDR3 is 12 residues long. Germline CDR1 is SNHLY and CDR2 is FYNNEI. The CDR3 DNA reads TGTGCCAGCTCCCTGGCCGGGGCCACCATATATTTT. This translates into CASSLAGATIYF.

This clonotype was found many times. The rearrangement joins TRBV29-1 to TRBJ2-7; D remains unclear. Germline CDR1 SQVTM, CDR2 ANQGSEA. The CDR3 has 13 residues. Trimming stripped 6 bases from V and 2 bases from J, with 14 bases between. The CDR3 loop is CSVRLANTYEQYF. CDR3 nucleotide sequence: TGCAGCGTACGGCTCGCGAACACCTACGAGCAGTACTTC.

This chain uses TRBV7-9 with TRBJ2-1; 10 positions match TRBD2. Looked up from germline, CDR1 is SEHNR and CDR2 is FQNEAQ (reference sequence). Unmatched junction bases numbered 6, after V lost 4 bases and J lost 6 bases. CDR3 length: 15 residues. In DNA, the CDR3 is TGTGCCAGCAGCTCTCTAGCGGGAGTCGGCAATGAGCAGTTCTTC. Encoded protein: CASSSLAGVGNEQFF.

This clonotype turned up a few times. CDR3 residues: CSVEDPSGRGVYNEQFF. The CDR3 coding sequence is TGCAGCGTTGAAGATCCTAGCGGGAGAGGCGTATACAATGAGCAGTTCTTC. This rearrangement joins TRBV29-1 to TRBJ2-1; 10 positions agree with TRBD2. Trimming took 0 bases from V and 4 from J; bases not matched to a gene: 9. Germline V CDR1 and CDR2: SQVTM, ANQGSEA. This CDR3 contains 17 residues.

A few counts support this clonotype. V gene TRBV3-1 combines with J gene TRBJ2-6, with unresolved D. With 2 bases removed from V and 4 bases from J, the gap between germline ends came to 21 bases. This CDR3 comprises 19 residues. Germline values: CDR1 LGHDT, CDR2 YNNKEL (reference sequence). The CDR3 bases are TGTGCCAGCAGCCAAAGGTCGAGGTACCCCACTTCGGGGGCCAACGTCCTGACTTTC. The encoded protein is CASSQRSRYPTSGANVLTF.

This clonotype was detected ten times or more. The chain is built from TRBV10-3 and TRBJ1-2; D remains unclear. In germline, CDR1 is ENHRY, CDR2 SYGVKD. Trimming cost V 0 bases and J 6 bases, with 14 bases left between them. The CDR3 sequence is 15 residues long. The CDR3 DNA is TGTGCCATCAGTGAGTCGATTTCGGGGAAGGATGGCTACACCTTC. It yields the protein CAISESISGKDGYTF.

V and J are TRBV20-1 and TRBJ2-3; D uncertain. Trimming pared 5 bases from V and 5 bases from J, leaving 11 bases between. This CDR3 spans 12 amino acids. CDR1 DFQATT and CDR2 SNEGSKA come from the germline V gene (reference sequence). The CDR3 spells CSAALLEDTQYF. The CDR3 DNA is TGCAGTGCTGCTTTACTGGAAGATACGCAGTATTTT.

This rearrangement joins TRBV20-1 to TRBJ2-1, with D perhaps TRBD2 (5 bases). This CDR3 has 11 amino acids. Between the trimmed V and J ends, which lost 7 bases and 4 bases, there was a span of 8 bases. Germline-derived CDR1 and CDR2 are DFQATT and SNEGSKA (reference sequence). Here the CDR3 reads CSVTGYNEQFF. CDR3 nucleotide sequence: TGCAGTGTAACGGGGTACAATGAGCAGTTCTTC.

This clonotype was detected ten times or more. The chain recombines TRBV7-9 with TRBJ1-2, with 7 bases identical to TRBD1. V trimming: 4 bases; J trimming: 14 bases; junction bases outside the gene matches: 7. This CDR3 region has 11 residues. Germline V lookup: CDR1 SEHNR, CDR2 FQNEAQ (reference sequence). The CDR3 region is CASSSSTGQTF. DNA for the CDR3: TGTGCCAGCAGCTCCTCTACGGGACAGACCTTC.

The chain uses TRBV19 and TRBJ2-7, with 8 bases aligning to TRBD2. This CDR3 comprises 14 residues. Per the germline V gene, CDR1 is LNHDA and CDR2 is SQIVND (reference sequence). V lost 8 bases, J lost 4 bases, and 10 bases stayed unmatched. CDR3 nucleotides: TGTGCCAGTGCGACGGGATCGGGGGGGTACGAGCAGTACTTC. Amino acid sequence: CASATGSGGYEQYF.

This clonotype showed up just a few times. The chain links TRBV12-3 or TRBV12-4 to TRBJ2-7; D is unclear. CDR3 length: 16 amino acids. Trimming took 6 bases from V and 5 from J, leaving 23 bases between them. DNA for the CDR3: TGTGCCAGCAGCTTGGACGCCGACCCTCTTGTGGACGAGCAGTACTTC. Translating it yields CASSLDADPLVDEQYF.

The genes are TRBV5-1 and TRBJ2-2; 10 bases line up with TRBD2. CDR3 size: 18 residues. V lost 5 bases to trimming and J lost 4 bases; unmatched junction nucleotides: 14. Germline loops: CDR1 SGHRS, CDR2 YFSETQ. The CDR3 spells CASSHRNLAGGGTGELFF. The CDR3 coding sequence is TGCGCCAGCAGTCATAGAAATTTAGCGGGAGGCGGCACCGGGGAGCTGTTTTTT.